A selection of T cell receptor beta chains follows, all from one sample in a study of neurological immune-mediated disorders. MiXCR, applied by TCRdb to the 5' RACE reads, yields one record per CDR3 protein. The sample lists around 28,000 distinct CDR3 sequences, 6.6% seen once, with roughly 9% in the top ten. The source material was PBMCs. These receptors originate from a woman aged 45-59 years in good health. The CDR3 runs from the conserved cysteine through the conserved F or W. The D gene is left open where the match is weak. Clone size appears in some rows only: once, few, many, or a class for an expanded clone.

cdr3_nt: TGCAGCGTAGAAATTAGCGGGAAGGGTTACGAGCAGTACTTC; cdr3_aa: CSVEISGKGYEQYF; clone_size: many; j_call: TRBJ2-7; v_call: TRBV29-1; d_call: TRBD2
cdr3_nt: TGTGCCAGCAGCTTGAATAGCCAGCTAGATACGCAGTATTTT; cdr3_aa: CASSLNSQLDTQYF; clone_size: many; j_call: TRBJ2-3; v_call: TRBV11-2; d_call: NA
cdr3_nt: TGCAGTGCTAGAGGAACAGGGGGCTCTTTGTCCCAGCATTTT; cdr3_aa: CSARGTGGSLSQHF; clone_size: many; j_call: TRBJ1-5; v_call: TRBV20-1; d_call: TRBD1
cdr3_nt: TGTGCCAGCAGTGTCTGGACGGAGAACACCGGGGAGCTGTTTTTT; cdr3_aa: CASSVWTENTGELFF; clone_size: many; j_call: TRBJ2-2; v_call: TRBV6-1; d_call: NA
cdr3_nt: TGTGCCAGCAGTTTAGAGTCGCCGGGACGGTCCTCCTACGAGCAGTACTTC; cdr3_aa: CASSLESPGRSSYEQYF; clone_size: many; j_call: TRBJ2-7; v_call: TRBV27; d_call: NA
cdr3_nt: TGTGCCAGCAGTTTGATGGGAATGAACACAGATACGCAGTATTTT; cdr3_aa: CASSLMGMNTDTQYF; clone_size: many; j_call: TRBJ2-3; v_call: TRBV12-3/TRBV12-4; d_call: NA
cdr3_nt: TGCAGTGTCCCGGGCGGGGGGTACGAGCAGTACTTC; cdr3_aa: CSVPGGGYEQYF; clone_size: many; j_call: TRBJ2-7; v_call: TRBV20-1; d_call: TRBD2
cdr3_nt: TGTGCTAGTGCCTTGGGACTAGCGGGGGGGCGAGATACGCAGTATTTT; cdr3_aa: CASALGLAGGRDTQYF; clone_size: many; j_call: TRBJ2-3; v_call: TRBV12-5; d_call: TRBD2
cdr3_nt: TGTGCCACCAGCAGAGAGGCCCTAGCGGGAGGTAGTGATGAGCAGTTCTTC; cdr3_aa: CATSREALAGGSDEQFF; clone_size: many; j_call: TRBJ2-1; v_call: TRBV15; d_call: TRBD2
cdr3_nt: TGTGCCAGCAGCTTAGCTAGAGTCCAACAGACCCAGTACTTC; cdr3_aa: CASSLARVQQTQYF; clone_size: many; j_call: TRBJ2-5; v_call: TRBV7-2; d_call: NA
cdr3_nt: TGCAGTGCTTTACGGGCCCTACCTCTAAATCGGAACACTGAAGCTTTCTTT; cdr3_aa: CSALRALPLNRNTEAFF; clone_size: many; j_call: TRBJ1-1; v_call: TRBV20-1; d_call: NA
cdr3_nt: TGCAGTGCTCTACAAGACTCTGGAAACACCATATATTTT; cdr3_aa: CSALQDSGNTIYF; clone_size: medium-sized; j_call: TRBJ1-3; v_call: TRBV20-1; d_call: NA
cdr3_nt: TGTGCCAGCAGCCGAGCTACGAGCTCCTACAATGAGCAGTTCTTC; cdr3_aa: CASSRATSSYNEQFF; clone_size: many; j_call: TRBJ2-1; v_call: TRBV7-2; d_call: NA
cdr3_nt: TGCAGTGCTGCGGACAATGATGGCTACACCTTC; cdr3_aa: CSAADNDGYTF; clone_size: many; j_call: TRBJ1-2; v_call: TRBV20-1; d_call: NA
cdr3_nt: TGTGCCAGCAGCTTAAGGGGTAGGGCAGGGGGATCCGGCTACACCTTC; cdr3_aa: CASSLRGRAGGSGYTF; clone_size: many; j_call: TRBJ1-2; v_call: TRBV7-2; d_call: TRBD1
cdr3_nt: TGTGCCAGCAGCGTAGGTGGCCGGGATAATTCACCCCTCCACTTT; cdr3_aa: CASSVGGRDNSPLHF; clone_size: many; j_call: TRBJ1-6; v_call: TRBV9; d_call: NA
cdr3_nt: TGCAGTGCTAGAGATGGGACTCAGAGCAATCAGCCCCAGCATTTT; cdr3_aa: CSARDGTQSNQPQHF; clone_size: medium-sized; j_call: TRBJ1-5; v_call: TRBV20-1; d_call: NA
cdr3_nt: TGTGCCAGCAGCTCTAGCGGGCCCTCCTACGAGCAGTACTTC; cdr3_aa: CASSSSGPSYEQYF; clone_size: many; j_call: TRBJ2-7; v_call: TRBV7-3; d_call: TRBD2
cdr3_nt: TGTGCCAGCAGCCCACCCTTTTCGACTAGCGGGACTGGGGAGCAGTTCTTC; cdr3_aa: CASSPPFSTSGTGEQFF; clone_size: many; j_call: TRBJ2-1; v_call: TRBV9; d_call: TRBD2
cdr3_nt: TGTGCCAGCAGTGAAGGTATGGGGGGCAGAGGAAGAGAGCAGTACTTC; cdr3_aa: CASSEGMGGRGREQYF; clone_size: NA; j_call: TRBJ2-7; v_call: TRBV2; d_call: NA